A single sample is the source of the 22 T cell receptor beta chains below, sequenced in a study of human T cells and chemical hapten exposure. TCRdb redid the calling of the RACE reads with MiXCR, one entry per CDR3 protein. The table lists 150,000 to 200,000 distinct CDR3 sequences, about 14% of them singletons. Specified time point: patch test 1, 2 weeks after DPC sensitization. Treatment: therapeutic diphenylcyclopropenone sensitization with weekly scalp DPC. Sequencing was performed on whole blood, taken in connection with sensitization to the hapten diphenylcyclopropenone (DPC). The receptors derive from a woman younger than 45 with alopecia areata. Some clones in this sample may be carry-over from other donors' samples.

V is TRBV5-5 and J is TRBJ2-1, with 8 positions matching TRBD2. Germline assignment: CDR1 SGHKS and CDR2 YYEKEE (reference sequence). J was trimmed by 1 base and V by 2 bases; bases with no gene match: 5. This CDR3 is 16 amino acids long. This CDR3 is CASSFLSGSSYNEQFF. In nucleotides, the CDR3 is TGTGCCAGCAGCTTCCTAAGCGGGAGTTCCTACAATGAGCAGTTCTTC.

Ten or more counts support this clonotype. The chain is built from TRBV5-1 and TRBJ2-7, with 8 bases identical to TRBD1. J lost 5 bases, V lost 4 bases, and 5 bases had no gene match. Germline values: CDR1 SGHRS, CDR2 YFSETQ. This CDR3 has 13 amino acids. CDR3 nucleotides: TGCGCCAGCAGCCTTGACAGGGGCCACGAGCAGTACTTC. It yields the protein CASSLDRGHEQYF.

This clonotype was seen more than once but under ten times. Written as DNA, the CDR3 is TGTGCCAGCAGGCGGGGGACTAGCACAGATACGCAGTATTTT. This encodes CASRRGTSTDTQYF. The chain is built from TRBV13 and TRBJ2-3, with 7 bases aligning to TRBD2. Unmatched junction bases numbered 3, after V lost 6 bases and J lost 0 bases. Germline loops: CDR1 PRHDT, CDR2 FYEKMQ (reference sequence). The CDR3 is 14 residues long.

As DNA, the CDR3 is TGCGCCAGCAGTCGGCTGGACTTCCAAGAGACCCAGTACTTC. Its translation is CASSRLDFQETQYF. V is TRBV5-1 and J is TRBJ2-5; perhaps TRBD2 as D (5 bases). The CDR3 loop spans 14 amino acids. From germline, CDR1 is SGHRS and CDR2 YFSETQ. V was cut by 5 bases and J by 1 base, with 12 bases left in between.

This clonotype was seen a few times. The genes are TRBV6-6 and TRBJ1-5; 10 bases map to TRBD1. Trimming at V came to 7 bases and at J to 7 bases, leaving 7 bases not matched to a gene. This CDR3 spans 14 amino acids. Germline V lookup: CDR1 MNHNY, CDR2 SVGAGI (reference sequence). CDR3 sequence reads: CASTRDRGTQPQHF. The CDR3 region has the DNA TGTGCCAGCACACGGGACAGGGGAACGCAGCCCCAGCATTTT.

The rearrangement links TRBV6-2 or TRBV6-3 to TRBJ2-4; a possible D gene is TRBD2 (5 bases). Trimming took 4 bases from V and 0 from J, leaving 19 bases between them. Germline V CDR1 and CDR2: MNHEY, SVGEGT. This CDR3 has 18 residues. CDR3 sequence: CASSSSSSGRLAKNIQYF. CDR3 nucleotide sequence: TGTGCCAGCAGTTCGTCCTCAAGCGGCAGGCTAGCCAAAAACATTCAGTACTTC.

This chain links TRBV7-2 with TRBJ2-3; 10 bases are shared with TRBD2. The CDR3 has 18 amino acids. V lost 3 bases, J lost 6 bases, and 15 bases stayed unmatched. Germline CDR1 SGHTA, CDR2 FQGNSA. The CDR3 spells CASSFGLLAGHADDTQYF. CDR3 nucleotides: TGTGCCAGCAGCTTTGGCCTACTAGCGGGGCATGCCGACGATACGCAGTATTTT. The full variable domain, with the rest looked up from reference TRBV7-2 and TRBJ2-3, is GAGVSQSPSNKVTEKGKDVELRCDPISGHTALYWYRQSLGQGLEFLIYFQGNSAPDKSGLPSDRFSAERTGGSVSTLTIQRTQQEDSAVYLCASSFGLLAGHADDTQYFGPGTRLTVL.

This clonotype was observed a few times. The chain links TRBV12-3 or TRBV12-4 to TRBJ2-1, with 8 bases matching TRBD2. V lost 6 bases, J lost 1 base, and 5 bases stayed unmatched. The CDR3 has 15 amino acids. This CDR3 is CASSMLAGSYNEQFF. The CDR3, as DNA: TGTGCCAGCAGCATGTTAGCGGGGTCCTACAATGAGCAGTTCTTC.

The sample holds many counts of this clonotype. CDR3 sequence: CAWSDGGPSYNEQFF. The CDR3 coding sequence is TGTGCCTGGAGTGACGGCGGGCCCTCCTACAATGAGCAGTTCTTC. The rearrangement joins TRBV30 to TRBJ2-1; perhaps TRBD2 as D (5 bases). V dropped 1 base and J dropped 0 bases, with 10 bases sitting between them. Germline values: CDR1 GTSNPN, CDR2 SVGIG (reference sequence). CDR3 length: 15 residues.

This clonotype was observed a few times. The chain carries TRBV20-1 and TRBJ2-7, with TRBD1 matching 10 bases. Germline values: CDR1 DFQATT, CDR2 SNEGSKA (reference sequence). The CDR3 is 13 amino acids. V dropped 7 bases and J dropped 4; count of bases not matched to a gene: 7. As DNA, the CDR3 is TGCAGTGTAAATAAGGGACAGGGGTACGAGCAGTACTTC. Translated, it gives CSVNKGQGYEQYF.

This clonotype was observed a few times. The chain carries TRBV7-2 and TRBJ2-3; 10 bases fit TRBD1. CDR1 is SGHTA, CDR2 FQGNSA, per germline. V lost 5 bases, J lost 3 bases, and 5 bases stayed unmatched. CDR3 length equals 15 residues. The CDR3 reads CASSMTGGRTDTQYF. The CDR3 coding sequence is TGTGCCAGCAGCATGACAGGGGGCAGGACAGATACGCAGTATTTT.

This clonotype showed up just a few times. This chain joins TRBV7-9 and TRBJ1-5; TRBD1 aligns across 7 bases. This CDR3 has 15 residues. The ends lost 5 bases at V and 2 bases at J; junction bases unmatched: 6. From germline, CDR1 is SEHNR and CDR2 FQNEAQ (reference sequence). The CDR3 loop is CASSQQGGRNQPQHF. DNA for the CDR3: TGTGCCAGCAGCCAGCAGGGGGGTCGCAATCAGCCCCAGCATTTT.

This clonotype occurred a few times. J is TRBJ2-2 and V is TRBV4-3, with D possibly TRBD1 on 6 matching bases. Germline V gene lookup returns CDR1 LGHNA and CDR2 YSLEER. This CDR3 region has 15 residues. V lost 0 bases and J lost 4, with 9 bases in between. As DNA, the CDR3 is TGCGCCAGCAGCCAAGATCAGGGGAGCACCGGGGAGCTGTTTTTT. The encoded protein is CASSQDQGSTGELFF.

The chain joins TRBV11-1 to TRBJ2-3, with 12 bases fitting TRBD1. With 6 bases clipped from V and 2 bases from J, the junction kept 6 bases outside the gene matches. This CDR3 contains 16 residues. Germline CDR1 SGHAT, CDR2 FQDESV (reference sequence). CDR3 amino acids: CASRRDRGRVTDTQYF. The CDR3 coding sequence is TGTGCCAGCAGACGGGACAGGGGGCGAGTCACAGATACGCAGTATTTT.

CDR3 loop: CASSLGGTGNEQYF. DNA of the CDR3: TGTGCCAGCAGCTTGGGGGGGACAGGGAACGAGCAGTACTTC. The chain joins TRBV5-4 to TRBJ2-7, with TRBD1 matching over 9 bases. In germline, CDR1 is SGHNT, CDR2 YYREEE (reference sequence). This CDR3 contains 14 residues. The J segment lost 5 bases and the V segment lost 0 bases, leaving 3 bases of the junction unmatched.

The gene calls are TRBV18 and TRBJ1-5; D remains ambiguous. Trimming stripped 0 bases from V and 6 bases from J, with 6 bases between. This CDR3 region has 13 residues. Per germline, CDR1 KGHSH and CDR2 LQKENI. The CDR3 is CASSPPWRQPQHF. The CDR3 DNA is TGTGCCAGCTCACCACCCTGGCGTCAGCCCCAGCATTTT.

This clonotype was observed many times. The V call is TRBV20-1, the J call TRBJ1-5; possibly TRBD1 for D (6 bases). V gave up 4 bases and J gave up 7 bases, with 17 bases separating them. Germline assignment: CDR1 DFQATT and CDR2 SNEGSKA (reference sequence). The CDR3 totals 14 residues. In DNA, the CDR3 is TGCAGTGCTAAAGGGACAACCTGGGGCCAGCCCCAGCATTTT. This encodes CSAKGTTWGQPQHF.

Only a few counts were recorded for this clonotype. The V gene is TRBV7-2, the J gene TRBJ2-1, with 7 bases identical to TRBD1. Per the germline V gene, CDR1 is SGHTA and CDR2 is FQGNSA. After removal of 7 bases from V and 8 bases from J, the junction contained 14 bases not matched to a gene. The CDR3 spans 15 residues. CDR3 amino acids: CASTTRSTTGHEQFF. Written as DNA, the CDR3 is TGTGCCAGCACCACCAGATCAACGACAGGGCATGAGCAGTTCTTC.

This clonotype occurred many times. V usage is TRBV20-1 and J usage is TRBJ1-5; no clear D gene. Trimming cost V 3 bases and J 0 bases, with 9 bases left between them. Germline CDR1 DFQATT, CDR2 SNEGSKA (reference sequence). The CDR3 is 14 residues long. Here the CDR3 reads CSARAGDSNQPQHF. CDR3 coding DNA: TGCAGTGCTAGGGCCGGGGATAGCAATCAGCCCCAGCATTTT.

The chain employs TRBV7-8 and TRBJ2-1, with D perhaps matching TRBD2 (6 bases). The CDR3 runs 16 residues. CDR1 is SGHVS and CDR2 is FQNEAQ in the germline V gene. V was pared by 3 bases and J by 4 bases, with 16 bases between. The CDR3 nucleotides read TGTGCCAGCAGCTTTCAACCAGGGACTTTGTACAATGAGCAGTTCTTC. It specifies CASSFQPGTLYNEQFF.

This clonotype was seen only a few times. V usage is TRBV29-1 and J usage is TRBJ2-5; D possibly corresponds to TRBD2 (6 bases). Germline-derived CDR1 and CDR2 are SQVTM and ANQGSEA. Trimming stripped 7 bases from V and 1 base from J, with 10 bases between. The CDR3 consists of 12 residues. CDR3 sequence (DNA): TGCAGCGCAGGGACTTCCCAAGAGACCCAGTACTTC. As protein: CSAGTSQETQYF.

The V gene is TRBV10-3, the J gene TRBJ1-2; 8 bases are shared with TRBD1. There are 15 residues in the CDR3. Germline values: CDR1 ENHRY, CDR2 SYGVKD. Trimming at V came to 6 bases and at J to 1 base, leaving 7 bases not matched to a gene. The CDR3 DNA is TGTGCCATCAGCCGAGAAGACAGGGGTAACTATGGCTACACCTTC. This sequence encodes CAISREDRGNYGYTF.